A single sample gave rise to the 29 T cell receptor beta chains below, sequenced in a study of technical replicates of blood from a handful of donors. Profiling relied on immunoSEQ multiplex PCR, and the TCRdb table lists in-frame clones only, not all of them. Counted here are over 10,000 clones, 65% to 90% occurring once; the ten biggest clones make up about an eighth. Input material: PBMCs. All receptors derive from a human donor in good health.

The chain employs TRBV6-6 and TRBJ2-2; the D gene is possibly TRBD1 (6 bases). This CDR3 contains 13 residues. Between the trimmed V and J ends, which lost 6 bases and 4 bases, there was a span of 9 bases. The germline gives CDR1 MNHNY, CDR2 SVGAGI (reference sequence). The CDR3 protein is CASRGTPTGELFF. The CDR3 DNA reads as TGTGCCAGCAGAGGGACACCCACCGGGGAGCTGTTTTTT.

This chain joins TRBV4-2 and TRBJ2-6, with 12 bases aligning to TRBD1. J was trimmed by 1 base and V by 1 base; bases with no gene match: 2. Germline CDR1 is LGHNA and CDR2 is YNFKEQ. The CDR3 spans 18 residues. Written as DNA, the CDR3 is TGTGCCAGCAGCCAAGCGGGACAGGGGGCATCTGGGGCCAACGTCCTGACTTTC. As protein: CASSQAGQGASGANVLTF.

As concerns this clone: The junction departs from germline at one end; a sequencing error may be responsible. The rearrangement links TRBV13 to TRBJ1-2, with 7 positions matching TRBD1. This CDR3 contains 12 residues. CDR1 is PRHDT and CDR2 is FYEKMQ in the germline V gene (reference sequence). In DNA, the CDR3 is TGTGCCAGCAGCTTGGCCGGGACAGACATTTTCTTC. It encodes CASSLAGTDIFF.

J is TRBJ2-7 and V is TRBV6-5, with D tentatively TRBD2 (5 bases). The V end lost 5 bases, the J end lost 0 bases, and 14 bases lay between the germline ends. CDR1 and CDR2 (germline): MNHEY, SVGAGI. The CDR3 has 15 amino acids. As DNA, the CDR3 is TGTGCCAGCAGTGTTCCTAGCCGGAGCTCCTACGAGCAGTACTTC. Encoded protein: CASSVPSRSSYEQYF.

The V call is TRBV28, the J call TRBJ2-3; 9 bases are shared with TRBD2. The CDR3 spans 15 residues. From germline, CDR1 is MDHEN and CDR2 SYDVKM. The V gene end was trimmed by 5 bases and the J gene end by 5 bases; junction bases not matched to a gene: 8. CDR3 in amino acids: CASSRSGRIVDTQYF. CDR3 bases: TGTGCCAGCAGTCGTAGCGGGAGAATAGTAGATACGCAGTATTTT. Full variable domain (remainder filled in from reference TRBV28 and TRBJ2-3): DVKVTQSSRYLVKRTGEKVFLECVQDMDHENMFWYRQDPGLGLRLIYFSYDVKMKEKGDIPEGYSVSREKKERFSLILESASTNQTSMYLCASSRSGRIVDTQYFGPGTRLTVL.

This chain joins TRBV30 and TRBJ2-7; 10 nucleotides agree with TRBD1. Germline V gives CDR1 GTSNPN, CDR2 SVGIG (reference sequence). CDR3 length equals 16 residues. Unmatched junction bases numbered 9, after V lost 2 bases and J lost 2 bases. CDR3 sequence: CAWSSGQGIKAYEQYF. DNA of the CDR3: TGTGCCTGGAGTTCGGGACAGGGGATTAAGGCCTACGAGCAGTACTTC.

The genes are TRBV28 and TRBJ1-5, with D possibly matching TRBD1 (6 bases). The CDR3 contains 14 residues. The V and J ends lost 6 bases and 4 bases respectively, with 13 bases between them. Per the germline V gene, CDR1 is MDHEN and CDR2 is SYDVKM. As DNA, the CDR3 is TGTGCCAGCAGGTTCGACAGGAATAATCAGCCCCAGCATTTT. Translating it yields CASRFDRNNQPQHF. Full variable domain (remainder filled in from reference TRBV28 and TRBJ1-5): DVKVTQSSRYLVKRTGEKVFLECVQDMDHENMFWYRQDPGLGLRLIYFSYDVKMKEKGDIPEGYSVSREKKERFSLILESASTNQTSMYLCASRFDRNNQPQHFGDGTRLSIL.

The chain joins TRBV11-2 to TRBJ2-1; D remains unclear. In germline, CDR1 is SGHAT, CDR2 FQNNGV. CDR3 length: 11 residues. Trimming took off 1 base at V and 9 bases at J, with 4 bases between the two ends. The CDR3 bases are TGTGCCAGCAGCTTAGGGAGTGAGCAGTTCTTC. It specifies CASSLGSEQFF. Filled out from reference TRBV11-2 and TRBJ2-1, the complete variable domain reads EAGVAQSPRYKIIEKRQSVAFWCNPISGHATLYWYQQILGQGPKLLIQFQNNGVVDDSQLPKDRFSAERLKGVDSTLKIQPAKLEDSAVYLCASSLGSEQFFGPGTRLTVL.

The chain is built from TRBV27 and TRBJ2-3, with 7 positions matching TRBD2. Germline loops: CDR1 MNHEY, CDR2 SMNVEV (reference sequence). V was pared by 4 bases and J by 1 base, with 8 bases of the junction left unmatched. The CDR3 length is 16 residues. The CDR3 DNA reads TGTGCCAGCAGTTGGGCGGGAGTGGAAGGCACAGATACGCAGTATTTT. Its protein product is CASSWAGVEGTDTQYF.

The chain recombines TRBV5-1 with TRBJ2-1; 14 bases align to TRBD2. Germline loops: CDR1 SGHRS, CDR2 YFSETQ. Losses at the gene ends were 4 bases for V and 2 bases for J; bases not matched to a gene: 5. The CDR3 loop spans 17 amino acids. This CDR3 is CASSTGTSGSTYNEQFF. The CDR3 region has the DNA TGCGCCAGCAGCACCGGGACTAGCGGGAGTACCTACAATGAGCAGTTCTTC.

This chain uses TRBV11-2 with TRBJ2-7; 12 positions agree with TRBD2. Germline values: CDR1 SGHAT, CDR2 FQNNGV. Trimming took 2 bases from V and 0 from J; bases not matched to a gene: 11. The CDR3 spans 19 residues. CDR3 sequence reads: CASSLTTSGRPPYSYEQYF. The CDR3 DNA follows: TGTGCCAGCAGCTTAACGACTAGCGGGAGACCGCCTTACTCCTACGAGCAGTACTTC.

J is TRBJ2-3 and V is TRBV29-1; TRBD2 matches 8 bases. The CDR3 totals 16 residues. V was pared by 7 bases and J by 2 bases, with 14 bases of the junction left unmatched. Germline lookup yields CDR1 SQVTM and CDR2 ANQGSEA. The CDR3, as DNA: TGCAGCGGATGGGGGTCGGGAGGGCCAAACACAGATACGCAGTATTTT. Translating it yields CSGWGSGGPNTDTQYF.

The J gene is TRBJ2-1, the V gene TRBV7-8; tentative D call: TRBD2 (6 bases). Germline CDR1 and CDR2: SGHVS and FQNEAQ. The CDR3 length is 15 residues. V lost 5 bases and J 5 bases, leaving 16 bases between the germline ends. The CDR3 protein is CASSPRRGTDNEQFF. The DNA of the CDR3 is TGTGCCAGCAGCCCCCGTCGGGGGACTGACAATGAGCAGTTCTTC.

This clone was found a few times. CDR3 DNA: TGTGCCAGCAGTTTTACTAGAGGGAATGAAAAACTGTTTTTT. Residues: CASSFTRGNEKLFF. The genes are TRBV6-6 and TRBJ1-4; no firm D call. The CDR3 is 14 residues long. The ends were cut back, 4 bases at V and 5 bases at J, with 11 bases in the middle. Germline V gene sequence: CDR1 MNHNY, CDR2 SVGAGI (reference sequence).

The table lists this clone with a count of one. The chain is built from TRBV2 and TRBJ1-5; D perhaps matches TRBD1 (5 bases). Germline values: CDR1 SNHLY, CDR2 FYNNEI. V lost 2 bases and J lost 0, with 11 bases in between. The CDR3 consists of 16 residues. The CDR3 nucleotides are TGTGCCAGCAGTGAACTGGGGGGTAATAGCAATCAGCCCCAGCATTTT. It codes for CASSELGGNSNQPQHF.

The CDR3, as DNA: TGCGCCAGCAGCTTGGGAGGCCAAGAGACCCAGTACTTC. It encodes CASSLGGQETQYF. This rearrangement joins TRBV5-1 to TRBJ2-5; no definite D call. CDR1 and CDR2 (germline): SGHRS, YFSETQ. Trimming took 0 bases from V and 1 from J, leaving 4 bases between them. The CDR3 is 13 amino acids. The variable domain in full, completed from reference TRBV5-1 and TRBJ2-5, reads KAGVTQTPRYLIKTRGQQVTLSCSPISGHRSVSWYQQTPGQGLQFLFEYFSETQRNKGNFPGRFSGRQFSNSRSEMNVSTLELGDSALYLCASSLGGQETQYFGPGTRLLVL.

This clone was picked up one time. V usage is TRBV28 and J usage is TRBJ2-7; D unclear. From germline, CDR1 is MDHEN and CDR2 SYDVKM. Deletions cut 2 bases from V and 5 bases from J, with 10 bases between. This CDR3 region has 13 residues. CDR3 amino acids: CASSLINFNEQYF. CDR3 coding DNA: TGTGCCAGCAGTTTAATTAACTTTAACGAGCAGTACTTC.

This chain uses TRBV9 with TRBJ1-2; D remains unclear. Trimming took off 0 bases at V and 2 bases at J, with 23 bases between the two ends. The CDR3 covers 19 residues. Germline CDR1 and CDR2: SGDLS and YYNGEE. CDR3 DNA: TGTGCCAGCAGCGTAGCTTCTGCGGGCAGTGGAGGAGGAAACTATGGCTACACCTTC. Its translation is CASSVASAGSGGGNYGYTF.

The CDR3, as DNA: TGTGCCAGCAGTCCTGGGGCCAGGCAGTTTCAGTACTTC. Its translation is CASSPGARQFQYF. The V gene is TRBV7-2, the J gene TRBJ2-4; a possible D gene is TRBD1 (5 bases). Trimming took 6 bases from V and 11 from J, leaving 17 bases between them. Looked up from germline, CDR1 is SGHTA and CDR2 is FQGNSA. This CDR3 is 13 amino acids long.

The chain links TRBV5-6 to TRBJ1-6; D is possibly TRBD1 (5 bases). Germline V gene sequence: CDR1 SGHDT, CDR2 YYEEEE. Trimming removed 3 bases at V and 8 bases at J, with 15 bases between. The CDR3 covers 15 residues. CDR3: CASSWDSRGDSPLHF. The CDR3 DNA sequence: TGTGCCAGCAGCTGGGACTCTCGGGGGGATTCACCCCTCCACTTT.

The rearrangement joins TRBV27 to TRBJ2-1; 8 bases map to TRBD1. V trimming: 3 bases; J trimming: 13 bases; junction bases outside the gene matches: 20. The CDR3 has 17 residues. Germline V gene sequence: CDR1 MNHEY, CDR2 SMNVEV (reference sequence). CDR3 in DNA: TGTGCCAGCAGTTTTAGCTTAAGACAGGGGCCGGGAAATGGACAGTTCTTC. Residues: CASSFSLRQGPGNGQFF.

The chain has TRBV28 and TRBJ2-7; tentative D call: TRBD1 (5 bases). The CDR3 loop spans 14 amino acids. CDR1 MDHEN and CDR2 SYDVKM come from the germline V gene. Trimming left V 6 bases short and J 2 bases short, with 14 bases between. CDR3 nucleotides: TGTGCCAGCAGCCCCCCCGGACATGCCTACGAGCAGTACTTC. Protein sequence: CASSPPGHAYEQYF.

The chain's CDR3 is CASSLAGGGSENNEQFF. Written as DNA, the CDR3 is TGCGCCAGCAGCTTGGCAGGGGGCGGGAGTGAGAACAATGAGCAGTTCTTC. The V gene is TRBV5-1, the J gene TRBJ2-1; D is perhaps TRBD1 (8 bases). V was pared by 0 bases and J by 5 bases, with 18 bases between. CDR1 and CDR2 (germline): SGHRS, YFSETQ. CDR3 length: 17 amino acids.

V gene TRBV11-2 combines with J gene TRBJ1-1, with TRBD1 matching 7 bases. CDR1 SGHAT and CDR2 FQNNGV come from the germline V gene. With V trimmed by 6 bases and J by 0 bases, 19 bases remained unmatched. CDR3 length: 19 residues. CDR3 sequence (DNA): TGTGCCAGCAGACAAAAGCCCAAGGGACAGCGAGACATGAACACTGAAGCTTTCTTT. Translation gives CASRQKPKGQRDMNTEAFF. Looking up the rest from reference TRBV11-2 and TRBJ1-1 gives the full variable domain: EAGVAQSPRYKIIEKRQSVAFWCNPISGHATLYWYQQILGQGPKLLIQFQNNGVVDDSQLPKDRFSAERLKGVDSTLKIQPAKLEDSAVYLCASRQKPKGQRDMNTEAFFGQGTRLTVV.

The rearrangement links TRBV5-4 to TRBJ2-2, with D hard to call. The CDR3 is made up of 13 amino acids. V dropped 0 bases and J dropped 6 bases, with 6 bases sitting between them. Looked up from germline, CDR1 is SGHNT and CDR2 is YYREEE (reference sequence). The CDR3 region is CASSLDGPGELFF. CDR3 DNA sequence: TGTGCCAGCAGCTTGGACGGTCCCGGGGAGCTGTTTTTT. The full variable domain, completed using reference TRBV5-4 and TRBJ2-2, is ETGVTQSPTHLIKTRGQQVTLRCSSQSGHNTVSWYQQALGQGPQFIFQYYREEENGRGNFPPRFSGLQFPNYSSELNVNALELDDSALYLCASSLDGPGELFFGEGSRLTVL.

The rearrangement joins TRBV11-1 to TRBJ1-1, with D possibly matching TRBD1 (5 bases). CDR3 length: 14 residues. In germline, CDR1 is SGHAT, CDR2 FQDESV (reference sequence). The V and J ends lost 5 bases and 5 bases respectively, with 15 bases between them. Here the CDR3 reads CASSVRVRRTEAFF. The CDR3 coding sequence is TGTGCCAGCAGCGTCAGGGTCCGGCGAACTGAAGCTTTCTTT.

The CDR3 spells CASSLYGTGPMNTEAFF. The CDR3 DNA is TGTGCCAGCAGTTTATATGGGACAGGGCCTATGAACACTGAAGCTTTCTTT. The rearrangement links TRBV28 to TRBJ1-1; TRBD1 matches at 9 bases. The CDR3 totals 17 residues. The V segment lost 1 base and the J segment 0 bases; nucleotides outside the gene matches: 6. The germline V gene has CDR1 MDHEN and CDR2 SYDVKM.

The chain uses TRBV5-6 and TRBJ2-5; D unresolved. This CDR3 region has 13 residues. Trimming took 1 base from V and 7 from J, leaving 11 bases between them. Germline CDR1 reads SGHDT; CDR2 reads YYEEEE. Written as DNA, the CDR3 is TGTGCCAGCAGCTTGCGACCGTCGGGGACCCAGTACTTC. Its protein product is CASSLRPSGTQYF.

The rearrangement uses TRBV18 and TRBJ1-2; D remains unclear. The CDR3 runs 14 residues. Per germline, CDR1 KGHSH and CDR2 LQKENI. Deletions cut 3 bases from V and 8 bases from J, with 16 bases between. The CDR3 DNA is TGTGCCAGCTCACCGGCGGGGTTCTCTGAAGGCTACACCTTC. Its translation: CASSPAGFSEGYTF. Using reference TRBV18 and TRBJ1-2 for the parts outside the CDR3, the full variable domain is NAGVMQNPRHLVRRRGQEARLRCSPMKGHSHVYWYRQLPEEGLKFMVYLQKENIIDESGMPKERFSAEFPKEGPSILRIQQVVRGDSAAYFCASSPAGFSEGYTFGSGTRLTVV.